This T cell receptor beta chain emerged from a study of T cell responses to AZD1222 COVID-19 vaccine. Profiling relied on immunoSEQ multiplex PCR, and the TCRdb table lists in-frame clones only, not all of them. The top ten hold 1.5% to 2% of the sample, which has under 200,000 clones, over 85% seen once. The specimen comprised peripheral blood, sampled on day 0 of AZD1222 vaccination. This receptor was taken from an adult in good health.

The CDR3 here is CASTLTGSNTEAFF. The CDR3 nucleotides read TGTGCCAGCACCCTGACAGGGAGTAACACTGAAGCTTTCTTT. The gene calls are TRBV6-5 and TRBJ1-1, with 7 bases matching TRBD1. J was trimmed by 2 bases and V by 7 bases; bases with no gene match: 7. In germline, CDR1 is MNHEY, CDR2 SVGAGI. The CDR3 is 14 amino acids.